This T cell receptor (beta chain) was captured by sequencing in a study of T cells after yellow fever vaccination. This clonotype was picked up a small number of times. Its cognate antigen is unknown. Study-wide points: Primary-vaccination clones mostly resurfaced post-booster (more than 95% CD4, approximately 89% CD8).

Trimming pared 2 bases from V and 2 bases from J, leaving 6 bases between. Germline V gene sequence: CDR1 ENHRY, CDR2 SYGVKD. This CDR3 region has 13 residues. TCRdb itself ran the 5' RACE reads through MiXCR, one entry per CDR3 protein. The sample consists of roughly 500,000 distinct CDR3 sequences, 15% to 20% of them appearing once. The chain recombines TRBV10-3 with TRBJ2-5; the D gene is possibly TRBD1 (6 bases). The sequence was obtained from a man between 25 and 39 years old who received the YFV17D yellow fever vaccine. Source: PBMCs, taken 15 days after the yellow fever booster vaccination. The CDR3 region has the DNA TGTGCCATCAGTGAGAGGGGGCAAGAGACCCAGTACTTC. The encoded protein is CAISERGQETQYF.